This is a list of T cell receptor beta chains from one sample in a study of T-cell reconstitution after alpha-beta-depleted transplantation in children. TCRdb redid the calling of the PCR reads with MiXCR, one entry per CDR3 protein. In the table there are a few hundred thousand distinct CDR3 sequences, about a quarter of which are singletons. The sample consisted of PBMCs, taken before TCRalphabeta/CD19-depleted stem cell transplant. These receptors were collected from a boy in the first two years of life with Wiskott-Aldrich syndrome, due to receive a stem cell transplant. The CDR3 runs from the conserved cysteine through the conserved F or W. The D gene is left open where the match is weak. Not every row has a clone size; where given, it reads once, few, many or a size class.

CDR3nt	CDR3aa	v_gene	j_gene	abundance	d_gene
TGTGCCATCAGTGGAACACTTAACTATGGCTACACCTTC	CAISGTLNYGYTF	TRBV10-3	TRBJ1-2	-	-
TGCGCCAGCAGCTTCGGACAGGGCGGGACCCAGTACTTC	CASSFGQGGTQYF	TRBV5-1	TRBJ2-5	few	TRBD1
TGTGCCAGCAGCCCTGGGACGGTCCACTATGGCTACACCTTC	CASSPGTVHYGYTF	TRBV7-4	TRBJ1-2	-	-
TGTGCCATCATGCTTGGGAATACGCAGTATTTT	CAIMLGNTQYF	TRBV6-1	TRBJ2-3	-	-
TGTGCCAGCAGCTTAGCTGGGCGGGAGGCCGGCGCTGAGCAGTTCTTC	CASSLAGREAGAEQFF	TRBV7-2	TRBJ2-1	-	TRBD2
TGTGCCAGCAAAAAAACAGGGAACACCGGGGAGCTGTTTTTT	CASKKTGNTGELFF	TRBV6-1	TRBJ2-2	few	-
TGCGCCAGCAGCGGAATAGCGGGGCTCTACAATGAGCAGTTCTTC	CASSGIAGLYNEQFF	TRBV5-1	TRBJ2-1	-	TRBD2
TGTGCCAGCAGGATCCGAGCGGGGGGAAACACCATATATTTT	CASRIRAGGNTIYF	TRBV12-3/TRBV12-4	TRBJ1-3	-	-
TGTGCCAGCAGCCGCCTAGCGGGAGGGCCAGACACCGGGGAGCTGTTTTTT	CASSRLAGGPDTGELFF	TRBV5-6	TRBJ2-2	-	TRBD2
TGCAGTGCTACCCTCCTAGCGGGAAGGAGCTCCTACGAGCAGTACTTC	CSATLLAGRSSYEQYF	TRBV20-1	TRBJ2-7	-	TRBD2
TGTGCCAGCTCACCAGGGAAGACTAGCGCCAACTCGAGGGTGGAGACCCAGTACTTC	CASSPGKTSANSRVETQYF	TRBV18	TRBJ2-5	-	TRBD2
TGTGCCAGCAGAGACCAGGGTCTAGCCAAAAACATTCAGTACTTC	CASRDQGLAKNIQYF	TRBV27	TRBJ2-4	-	-
TGTGCCAGCAGCTTACCCCTAGCGGGCTCCTACAATGAGCAGTTCTTC	CASSLPLAGSYNEQFF	TRBV7-9	TRBJ2-1	-	TRBD2
TGCGCCAGCAGCCAATTCCACCAAGTTAATGAAAAACTGTTTTTT	CASSQFHQVNEKLFF	TRBV4-1	TRBJ1-4	-	-
TGTGCCTGGAGTATGACTGAATATGGCTACACCTTC	CAWSMTEYGYTF	TRBV30	TRBJ1-2	-	-
TGTGCCAGCCGATTTCACGTCTTT	CASRFHVF	TRBV12-3/TRBV12-4	TRBJ1-1	few	-
TGCAGTGCTAGGACCCAAGTTGGGACCCAGTACTTC	CSARTQVGTQYF	TRBV20-1	TRBJ2-5	-	-
TGTGCCAGCATTCACCGGGTCCCCTACGAGCAGTACTTC	CASIHRVPYEQYF	TRBV6-1	TRBJ2-7	-	-
TGCAGTGCTAGAGCCGGGCCAGCAAATTCACCCCTCCACTTT	CSARAGPANSPLHF	TRBV20-1	TRBJ1-6	-	-
TGTGCCAGCAGATTGGGACTCAAGCGGAATGAGCAGTTCTTC	CASRLGLKRNEQFF	TRBV2	TRBJ2-1	-	-
TGTGCCAGCAGTTATGTTGCGGGAGCGGGGGAGCAGTTCTTC	CASSYVAGAGEQFF	TRBV6-5	TRBJ2-1	-	TRBD2
TGCGCCAGCAGCTTGGTCCCCGGGACTAGCGTTACGCAGTATTTT	CASSLVPGTSVTQYF	TRBV5-1	TRBJ2-3	-	TRBD2
TGTGCCAGCAGCAGCTTAGAACGACTAGCGGGGCCCTGGAATGAGCAGTTCTTC	CASSSLERLAGPWNEQFF	TRBV11-2	TRBJ2-1	-	TRBD2
TGTGCCAGCAGGGGGACTGAGACCCAGTACTTC	CASRGTETQYF	TRBV12-3/TRBV12-4	TRBJ2-5	few	-
TGTGCCAGCAGCTTAATGGGGGGCGCAGATAATTCACCCCTCCACTTT	CASSLMGGADNSPLHF	TRBV7-2	TRBJ1-6	-	-
TGCAGCGTTGATCGAGACACCTACAATGAGCAGTTCTTC	CSVDRDTYNEQFF	TRBV29-1	TRBJ2-1	few	-
TGCAGTGCTCGGGCCCCTAGCAATCAGCCCCAGCATTTT	CSARAPSNQPQHF	TRBV20-1	TRBJ1-5	few	-
TGTGCCAGCGTTGGGGGCAACGAGCAGTACTTC	CASVGGNEQYF	TRBV7-2	TRBJ2-7	-	-
TGTGCCAGCCCCGTTCGACGGATTGAGCAGTTCTTC	CASPVRRIEQFF	TRBV27	TRBJ2-1	-	-
TGCGCCAGCAGCTTAGGGACGTTCCTCTCTGGAAACACCATATATTTT	CASSLGTFLSGNTIYF	TRBV5-1	TRBJ1-3	-	-
TGTGCCAGCAGCCAAGTCATGGGCAATTCACCCCTCCACTTT	CASSQVMGNSPLHF	TRBV3-1	TRBJ1-6	few	-
TGTGCCAGCAGTGTTGCAGGGAATCAGCCCCAGCATTTT	CASSVAGNQPQHF	TRBV6-1	TRBJ1-5	few	-
TGCGCCAGCACAGACAGGGGGATCACTGAAGCTTTCTTT	CASTDRGITEAFF	TRBV10-2	TRBJ1-1	-	TRBD1
TGCGCCAGCAGCCAGACTATTCTCACCGGGGAGCTGTTTTTT	CASSQTILTGELFF	TRBV5-1	TRBJ2-2	-	-
TGTGCCAGCAGCATCGGGAGTCTGACCTACAATGAGCAGTTCTTC	CASSIGSLTYNEQFF	TRBV7-9	TRBJ2-1	-	-
TGCAGTGCTTGCAGCCCGGGACGGATCAATGAGCAGTTCTTC	CSACSPGRINEQFF	TRBV20-1	TRBJ2-1	few	-
TGTGCCAGCAGTGGGCAGGGACACAATCAGCCCCAGCATTTT	CASSGQGHNQPQHF	TRBV2	TRBJ1-5	-	-
TGTGCCAGCAGGTCTAGCGGGAGGGCCGGTGGGACAGATACGCAGTATTTT	CASRSSGRAGGTDTQYF	TRBV12-3/TRBV12-4	TRBJ2-3	few	TRBD2
TGTGCCAGCAGCCAAGGGACAGTGGGCTTCCAAGAGACCCAGTACTTC	CASSQGTVGFQETQYF	TRBV3-1	TRBJ2-5	-	-
TGCAGTGCCGACCCGGGACAGGGGTACGAGCAGTACTTC	CSADPGQGYEQYF	TRBV20-1	TRBJ2-7	few	TRBD1